What follows are 20 T cell receptor beta chains derived from one specimen sequenced in a study of early T cells in non-severe SARS-CoV-2 infection. TCRdb called the 5' RACE reads again in MiXCR, with one record for every CDR3 protein. Here the sample spans tens of thousands of distinct CDR3 sequences, around 13% being singletons. The sequencing input was whole blood. The receptors derive from an adult who was a healthcare worker with PCR-confirmed SARS-CoV-2 infection or an uninfected control (not recorded which).

The count of this clonotype is one. The rearrangement links TRBV24-1 to TRBJ2-1, with no clear D. V was trimmed by 4 bases and J by 0 bases, leaving 12 bases between them. The CDR3 loop spans 16 amino acids. Germline V gives CDR1 KGHDR, CDR2 SFDVKD. The CDR3 here is CATSESGSNSYNEQFF. In nucleotides, the CDR3 is TGTGCCACCAGTGAGTCTGGGTCGAACTCCTACAATGAGCAGTTCTTC.

This clonotype appeared many times. V is TRBV28 and J is TRBJ1-5; TRBD1 aligns across 9 bases. This CDR3 is 15 amino acids long. CDR1 and CDR2 (germline): MDHEN, SYDVKM. V was pared by 6 bases and J by 3 bases, with 6 bases of the junction left unmatched. In DNA, the CDR3 is TGTGCCAGCAGGTCCGGGACAGGGCACAATCAGCCCCAGCATTTT. It is translated as CASRSGTGHNQPQHF.

The gene calls are TRBV29-1 and TRBJ1-3; D might be TRBD1 (5 bases). CDR1 is SQVTM, CDR2 ANQGSEA, per germline. V was shortened by 4 bases and J by 4 bases, with 17 bases between the two germline ends. CDR3 length: 15 residues. The CDR3 coding sequence is TGCAGCGTTGTTTCCCGGGGACTGCGAGGAAACACCATATATTTT. Translated: CSVVSRGLRGNTIYF.

The gene calls are TRBV30 and TRBJ2-2, with no clear D. Germline CDR1 GTSNPN, CDR2 SVGIG (reference sequence). This CDR3 is built from 12 residues. V was pared by 6 bases and J by 6 bases, with 11 bases between. CDR3 in amino acids: CACEGSAGELFF. In DNA form, the CDR3 reads TGTGCCTGTGAAGGGTCTGCCGGGGAGCTGTTTTTT.

The chain links TRBV20-1 to TRBJ2-1; TRBD1 matches 7 bases. The CDR3 sequence is 12 residues long. The J segment lost 13 bases and the V segment lost 4 bases, leaving 10 bases of the junction unmatched. Looked up from germline, CDR1 is DFQATT and CDR2 is SNEGSKA (reference sequence). CDR3 in amino acids: CSATVPGTEQFF. CDR3 in DNA: TGCAGTGCTACGGTCCCCGGGACAGAACAGTTCTTC.

This clonotype was seen many times. This chain uses TRBV5-6 with TRBJ1-2, with D unclear. In germline, CDR1 is SGHDT, CDR2 YYEEEE. The CDR3 is made up of 14 amino acids. Deletions cut 4 bases from V and 3 bases from J, with 13 bases between. The CDR3 DNA reads as TGTGCCAGCAGCCCAACGGGAGCCTACTATGGCTACACCTTC. It yields the protein CASSPTGAYYGYTF.

This clonotype has just a few counts. The V gene is TRBV29-1, the J gene TRBJ1-1; unclear D gene. This CDR3 contains 10 residues. Per the germline V gene, CDR1 is SQVTM and CDR2 is ANQGSEA. Trimming took off 4 bases at V and 9 bases at J, with 9 bases between the two ends. In DNA form, the CDR3 reads TGCAGCGTTGTTGGCGTTCAAGCTTTCTTT. Protein: CSVVGVQAFF.

This clonotype has only a few counts. The rearrangement uses TRBV5-6 and TRBJ2-5, with D tentatively TRBD1 (5 bases). Germline V gene sequence: CDR1 SGHDT, CDR2 YYEEEE. The V and J ends lost 2 bases and 9 bases respectively, with 14 bases between them. This CDR3 spans 13 amino acids. The CDR3 DNA reads TGTGCCAGCAGCTTAGGGAACAAAGGGGCCCAGTACTTC. It is translated as CASSLGNKGAQYF.

The chain couples TRBV6-2 or TRBV6-3 to TRBJ2-7; 10 bases line up with TRBD1. V was clipped by 5 bases and J by 3 bases; unmatched bases: 7. Per the germline V gene, CDR1 is MNHEY and CDR2 is SVGEGT. This CDR3 region has 15 residues. The CDR3 is CASSPGTGDFYEQYF. CDR3 bases: TGTGCCAGCAGTCCCGGGACAGGGGATTTCTACGAGCAGTACTTC.

This rearrangement joins TRBV19 to TRBJ2-5; D is unresolved. There are 15 residues in the CDR3. CDR1 and CDR2 from the germline V gene are LNHDA and SQIVND (reference sequence). With 5 bases removed from V and 1 base from J, the gap between germline ends came to 14 bases. CDR3 bases: TGTGCCAGTAGTCTCCGTTGGGTCTCCCAAGAGACCCAGTACTTC. It translates to CASSLRWVSQETQYF. Together with reference TRBV19 and TRBJ2-5, the CDR3 gives the full variable domain: DGGITQSPKYLFRKEGQNVTLSCEQNLNHDAMYWYRQDPGQGLRLIYYSQIVNDFQKGDIAEGYSVSREKKESFPLTVTSAQKNPTAFYLCASSLRWVSQETQYFGPGTRLLVL.

The sample holds a few counts of this clonotype. No conserved phenylalanine or tryptophan ends this CDR3, so it is likely a read error. This chain joins TRBV9 and TRBJ2-1; maybe TRBD2 (5 bases). The CDR3 loop spans 13 amino acids. With 3 bases removed from V and 4 bases from J, the gap between germline ends came to 8 bases. Germline V CDR1 and CDR2: SGDLS, YYNGEE. The CDR3 region has the DNA TGTGCCAGCAGCGCCTGGACTTACAATGAGCAGTTCTCC. It encodes CASSAWTYNEQFS.

The chain uses TRBV5-1 and TRBJ2-4, with unresolved D. V was pared by 0 bases and J by 7 bases, with 11 bases between. The CDR3 totals 14 residues. Germline CDR1 SGHRS, CDR2 YFSETQ. CDR3 DNA: TGCGCCAGCAGCTTGGATATAGGGATGAACATTCAGTACTTC. Translating it yields CASSLDIGMNIQYF. The full variable domain, completed using reference TRBV5-1 and TRBJ2-4, is KAGVTQTPRYLIKTRGQQVTLSCSPISGHRSVSWYQQTPGQGLQFLFEYFSETQRNKGNFPGRFSGRQFSNSRSEMNVSTLELGDSALYLCASSLDIGMNIQYFGAGTRLSVL.

Here the CDR3 DNA reads TGTGCCAGCAGTACCCGGGACAGCCGTCCCTACGAGCAGTACTTC. It is translated as CASSTRDSRPYEQYF. The chain employs TRBV27 and TRBJ2-7; 7 nucleotides match TRBD1. The CDR3 spans 15 residues. Germline CDR1 is MNHEY and CDR2 is SMNVEV (reference sequence). The ends lost 5 bases at V and 2 bases at J; junction bases unmatched: 9.

The rearrangement uses TRBV12-3 or TRBV12-4 and TRBJ1-4; a possible D gene is TRBD1 (5 bases). The CDR3 totals 17 residues. V lost 5 bases to trimming and J lost 0 bases, with 16 bases between them. The CDR3 loop is CASSPRDGGATNEKLFF. The CDR3 DNA reads TGTGCCAGCAGTCCACGGGACGGTGGTGCAACTAATGAAAAACTGTTTTTT.

The gene calls are TRBV3-1 and TRBJ1-2, with a weak D call TRBD1 (5 bases). The CDR3 consists of 17 residues. V lost 0 bases to trimming and J lost 4 bases, with 18 bases between them. Per the germline V gene, CDR1 is LGHDT and CDR2 is YNNKEL (reference sequence). The CDR3 region has the DNA TGTGCCAGCAGCCAAGAAGAAGCTGGCGGGGCATCCTATGGCTACACCTTC. Its protein is CASSQEEAGGASYGYTF.

The rearrangement joins TRBV10-3 to TRBJ2-4; D might be TRBD2 (6 bases). The CDR3 consists of 17 residues. Between the trimmed V and J ends, which lost 3 bases and 3 bases, there was a span of 18 bases. The V gene's germline CDR1 is ENHRY and CDR2 SYGVKD. The CDR3 nucleotides read TGTGCCATCAGTGATGTTAACACCCTGGGGGGCAAAAACATTCAGTACTTC. The encoded protein is CAISDVNTLGGKNIQYF.

The sample holds many counts of this clonotype. The V and J genes are TRBV6-4 and TRBJ2-3; 10 nucleotides agree with TRBD2. Germline V CDR1 and CDR2: MRHNA, SNTAGT. Trimming took 8 bases from V and 4 from J; bases not matched to a gene: 6. The CDR3 has 14 amino acids. The CDR3, as DNA: TGTGCCAGCGGTAGCGGGAGGTCAGCAGATACGCAGTATTTT. Translating gives CASGSGRSADTQYF.

The chain links TRBV20-1 to TRBJ2-1; TRBD2 might be the D (5 bases). V lost 0 bases to trimming and J lost 0 bases, with 15 bases between them. Germline V gene lookup returns CDR1 DFQATT and CDR2 SNEGSKA (reference sequence). The CDR3 has 17 residues. The CDR3 region has the DNA TGCAGTGCTAGAGATTACGGGGAACCGAGCTCCTACAATGAGCAGTTCTTC. Translation: CSARDYGEPSSYNEQFF.

This clonotype has more than one count but fewer than ten. V usage is TRBV10-3 and J usage is TRBJ2-1; D remains ambiguous. The CDR3 runs 15 residues. Trimming took 4 bases from V and 0 from J, leaving 10 bases between them. In germline, CDR1 is ENHRY, CDR2 SYGVKD. The CDR3, as DNA: TGTGCCATCAGTGGTGACCCTAGCTCCTACAATGAGCAGTTCTTC. Its protein is CAISGDPSSYNEQFF.

This clonotype appeared a few times. V is TRBV7-9 and J is TRBJ1-1, with D unclear. The germline V and J ends were trimmed by 10 bases and 2 bases, with 11 bases remaining between them. The CDR3 is 12 residues long. Germline V lookup: CDR1 SEHNR, CDR2 FQNEAQ (reference sequence). The CDR3 bases are TGTGCCACTTCAAGGGCCAACACTGAAGCTTTCTTT. It translates to CATSRANTEAFF.